These 16 T cell receptor beta chains originate from one sample sequenced in a study of blood T cell repertoires in COVID-19. Here immunoSEQ multiplex PCR was the method, and the copy in TCRdb shows in-frame clones only, minus some. The table includes some 40,000 clones, around 73% detected once. The sample was peripheral blood. The receptors derive from a man aged 65 to 79 with acute or convalescent COVID-19.

This clone was observed a single time. This chain connects TRBV29-1 to TRBJ2-2; 9 nucleotides align to TRBD2. The length of the CDR3 is 14 residues. CDR1 is SQVTM and CDR2 is ANQGSEA in the germline V gene. J was trimmed by 4 bases and V by 4 bases; bases with no gene match: 4. As DNA, the CDR3 is TGCAGCGTTGGACTAGCGGTGTCCACCGGGGAGCTGTTTTTT. It translates to CSVGLAVSTGELFF.

The chain joins TRBV6-2 or TRBV6-3 to TRBJ2-7, with 12 bases aligning to TRBD2. The CDR3 consists of 16 residues. With V trimmed by 5 bases and J by 5 bases, 10 bases remained unmatched. Germline loops: CDR1 MNHEY, CDR2 SVGEGT. The DNA of the CDR3 is TGTGCCAGCAGTAGCCTCGACGGACTAGCGGGAAACGAGCAGTACTTC. Protein sequence: CASSSLDGLAGNEQYF.

V usage is TRBV5-8 and J usage is TRBJ1-3, with D maybe TRBD1 (5 bases). V shed 4 bases and J shed 1 base, with 15 bases lying between them. In germline, CDR1 is SGHTS, CDR2 YDEGEE. CDR3 length equals 16 residues. The DNA for the CDR3 is TGTGCCAGCAGCCATACCACAGGACCGTCTGGAAACACCATATATTTT. This sequence encodes CASSHTTGPSGNTIYF.

The J gene is TRBJ2-7, the V gene TRBV28; weak D call: TRBD2 (6 bases). From germline, CDR1 is MDHEN and CDR2 SYDVKM. Trimming stripped 6 bases from V and 3 bases from J, with 18 bases between. CDR3 length: 15 residues. The DNA of the CDR3 is TGTGCCAGCAGCCGTCCCAGGGCGGGATACTACGAGCAGTACTTC. This gives the protein CASSRPRAGYYEQYF.

This chain uses TRBV14 with TRBJ1-2; a weak D match, TRBD1 (5 bases). CDR1 SGHDN and CDR2 FVKESK come from the germline V gene. Deletions cut 0 bases from V and 7 bases from J, with 15 bases between. The CDR3 extends over 15 amino acids. CDR3: CASSQDLGQGTGYTF. The CDR3 DNA is TGTGCCAGCAGCCAAGATTTGGGCCAGGGTACTGGCTACACCTTC.

This chain connects TRBV10-3 to TRBJ2-7; the match to TRBD1 covers 9 bases. This CDR3 has 17 residues. Germline CDR1 is ENHRY and CDR2 is SYGVKD. With 0 bases clipped from V and 2 bases from J, the junction kept 8 bases outside the gene matches. In nucleotides, the CDR3 is TGTGCCATCAGTGAGTCGAAGTGGGACAGGGCCCCCTACGAGCAGTACTTC. Amino acids: CAISESKWDRAPYEQYF.

This clone showed up just once. The chain combines TRBV6-6 with TRBJ2-1, with D tentatively TRBD1 (6 bases). Trimming pared 5 bases from V and 5 bases from J, leaving 28 bases between. CDR1 MNHNY and CDR2 SVGAGI come from the germline V gene (reference sequence). CDR3 length: 19 residues. The CDR3, as DNA: TGTGCCAGCAGTCGTAACAGGGTGGGGCGGGCGACGGCCCACAATGAGCAGTTCTTC. Residues: CASSRNRVGRATAHNEQFF.

The chain has TRBV6-5 and TRBJ2-7, with 8 bases matching TRBD1. CDR1 is MNHEY, CDR2 SVGAGI, per germline. The CDR3 totals 15 residues. Unmatched junction bases numbered 9, after V lost 6 bases and J lost 2 bases. The CDR3 region is CASSSGQGPTYEQYF. CDR3 coding DNA: TGTGCCAGCAGCTCAGGACAGGGCCCGACCTACGAGCAGTACTTC.

The rearrangement links TRBV9 to TRBJ2-7; D perhaps matches TRBD1 (6 bases). The CDR3 sequence is 14 residues long. The germline CDR1 and CDR2 sequences are SGDLS and YYNGEE. V gave up 4 bases and J gave up 6 bases, with 17 bases separating them. The CDR3: CASSFSHRASEQYF. The CDR3 nucleotides are TGTGCCAGCAGCTTCTCACACAGGGCCTCCGAGCAGTACTTC.

The J gene is TRBJ1-3, the V gene TRBV5-4, with D possibly TRBD1 on 6 matching bases. The germline V and J ends were trimmed by 3 bases and 8 bases, with 9 bases remaining between them. The CDR3 is 12 residues long. Germline CDR1 SGHNT, CDR2 YYREEE (reference sequence). The CDR3 is CASSSYRDTIYF. The CDR3 DNA follows: TGTGCCAGCAGCTCCTACAGGGACACCATATATTTT.

The chain carries TRBV5-5 and TRBJ2-1; a possible D gene is TRBD2 (6 bases). The ends were cut back, 0 bases at V and 4 bases at J, with 14 bases in the middle. This CDR3 is 16 amino acids long. The germline CDR1 and CDR2 sequences are SGHKS and YYEKEE (reference sequence). The CDR3 bases are TGTGCCAGCAGCTTGGCGGGGGAGTATCGGTACAATGAGCAGTTCTTC. Translated: CASSLAGEYRYNEQFF.

This clone occurred many times. Written as DNA, the CDR3 is TGTGCCAGCTCACCAAACAGGGGGCACACTGAAGCTTTCTTT. This sequence encodes CASSPNRGHTEAFF. This chain joins TRBV18 and TRBJ1-1; 9 bases fit TRBD1. V gave up 2 bases and J gave up 3 bases; unmatched junction bases: 1. CDR3 length: 14 residues. The V gene's germline CDR1 is KGHSH and CDR2 LQKENI.

V gene TRBV6-5 combines with J gene TRBJ2-7; no clear D. V was clipped by 0 bases and J by 3 bases, with 15 bases between them. CDR1 is MNHEY and CDR2 is SVGAGI in the germline V gene. The CDR3 length is 16 residues. This chain's CDR3 is CASSYSGLTPSYEQYF. The CDR3 region has the DNA TGTGCCAGCAGTTACTCGGGTCTAACCCCTAGCTACGAGCAGTACTTC.

This clone was seen only a few times. V usage is TRBV27 and J usage is TRBJ2-1; 7 nucleotides align to TRBD1. V lost 5 bases and J lost 7; bases outside the gene matches: 11. This CDR3 is 15 amino acids long. Germline assignment: CDR1 MNHEY and CDR2 SMNVEV (reference sequence). CDR3 residues: CASSGAGTALNEQFF. The CDR3 coding sequence is TGTGCCAGCAGTGGGGCCGGGACAGCTCTAAATGAGCAGTTCTTC.

The chain joins TRBV6-2 or TRBV6-3 to TRBJ2-5; 7 bases match TRBD2. The germline CDR1 and CDR2 sequences are MNHEY and SVGEGT. The CDR3 totals 15 residues. V was pared by 2 bases and J by 4 bases, with 7 bases of the junction left unmatched. In nucleotides, the CDR3 is TGTGCCAGCAGTTACCTTGCGGGGGTGAGAGAGACCCAGTACTTC. Its translation is CASSYLAGVRETQYF.

The table lists this clone with a few counts. The CDR3 nucleotides read TGTGCCAGCAGCTTGCAGGGTAACTATGGCTACACCTTC. Translating it yields CASSLQGNYGYTF. V usage is TRBV5-4 and J usage is TRBJ1-2; a weak D match, TRBD1 (5 bases). This CDR3 comprises 13 residues. Trimming cost V 1 base and J 1 base, with 5 bases left between them. CDR1 and CDR2 (germline): SGHNT, YYREEE (reference sequence). The full variable domain, in which reference TRBV5-4 and TRBJ1-2 provide the parts outside the CDR3, is ETGVTQSPTHLIKTRGQQVTLRCSSQSGHNTVSWYQQALGQGPQFIFQYYREEENGRGNFPPRFSGLQFPNYSSELNVNALELDDSALYLCASSLQGNYGYTFGSGTRLTVV.